The 23 T cell receptor beta chains in this list originate from one sample, sequenced in a study of blood T cell repertoires in COVID-19. TCRdb keeps only in-frame clones here, not all; method: immunoSEQ multiplex PCR. The table shows some 400,000 clones, with over 75% occurring only once. Specimen: PBMCs or T cells enriched from blood (not recorded which). The receptor source for this set is a man younger than 45 who had recovered from COVID-19.

This clone was counted between two and nine times. J is TRBJ1-2 and V is TRBV6-1, with D unresolved. V was pared by 0 bases and J by 0 bases, with 8 bases between. Germline V gene data show CDR1 as MNHNS and CDR2 as SASEGT. The CDR3 loop spans 15 amino acids. CDR3 in DNA: TGTGCCAGCAGTGAAGCGCAGGTAGCTAACTATGGCTACACCTTC. Translation gives CASSEAQVANYGYTF.

This clone has a handful of counts. The chain links TRBV7-2 to TRBJ1-3; TRBD1 matches 8 bases. Germline-derived CDR1 and CDR2 are SGHTA and FQGNSA. The CDR3 has 16 amino acids. V was clipped by 5 bases and J by 4 bases; unmatched bases: 10. The CDR3: CASSRLDRALGNTIYF. CDR3 DNA: TGTGCCAGCAGCAGACTGGACAGGGCCTTGGGAAACACCATATATTTT.

This chain's CDR3 is CATGQGTGNTIYF. In DNA form, the CDR3 reads TGTGCCACTGGACAGGGGACAGGAAACACCATATATTTT. The chain couples TRBV6-6 to TRBJ1-3, with 9 bases identical to TRBD1. The trim removed 10 bases at V and 4 bases at J, leaving 5 bases unmatched. This CDR3 has 13 residues. Germline V gene data show CDR1 as MNHNY and CDR2 as SVGAGI (reference sequence).

The genes are TRBV18 and TRBJ1-1, with D tentatively TRBD1 (6 bases). Germline lookup yields CDR1 KGHSH and CDR2 LQKENI. Trimming removed 3 bases from V and 0 bases from J, with 11 bases in between. The CDR3 extends over 15 amino acids. CDR3 in amino acids: CASSPLQGLNTEAFF. The CDR3, as DNA: TGTGCCAGCTCACCGCTACAGGGTTTGAACACTGAAGCTTTCTTT.

The V gene is TRBV30, the J gene TRBJ1-2, with TRBD1 matching over 7 bases. From germline, CDR1 is GTSNPN and CDR2 SVGIG (reference sequence). V was clipped by 3 bases and J by 5 bases; unmatched bases: 3. The CDR3 loop spans 12 amino acids. CDR3 nucleotides: TGTGCCTGGAGGCCGACAGGGTATGGCTACACCTTC. The encoded protein is CAWRPTGYGYTF. Using reference TRBV30 and TRBJ1-2 for the parts outside the CDR3, the full variable domain is SQTIHQWPATLVQPVGSPLSLECTVEGTSNPNLYWYRQAAGRGLQLLFYSVGIGQISSEVPQNLSASRPQDRQFILSSKKLLLSDSGFYLCAWRPTGYGYTFGSGTRLTVV.

The chain has TRBV27 and TRBJ2-1; 8 bases are a match to TRBD2. The CDR3 extends over 15 amino acids. Trimming at V came to 6 bases and at J to 3 bases, leaving 7 bases not matched to a gene. Germline CDR1 MNHEY, CDR2 SMNVEV (reference sequence). The CDR3 loop reads CASRSVAGGYNEQFF. CDR3 in DNA: TGTGCCAGCAGGTCAGTTGCGGGGGGCTACAATGAGCAGTTCTTC.

Of note for this clone: At one boundary the junction diverges from the germline segment, which might be a read error. V and J are TRBV19 and TRBJ2-3; 12 bases fit TRBD2. CDR3 length: 14 residues. Germline CDR1 is LNHDA and CDR2 is SQIVND (reference sequence). This CDR3 reads CASSARLAGAIMTF. CDR3 sequence (DNA): TGTGCCAGTAGTGCGAGACTAGCGGGGGCCATTATGACTTTT.

The rearrangement joins TRBV4-3 to TRBJ1-2, with D tentatively TRBD1 (5 bases). V was pared by 1 base and J by 5 bases, with 17 bases between. CDR3 length equals 16 residues. In germline, CDR1 is LGHNA, CDR2 YSLEER. DNA for the CDR3: TGCGCCAGCAGCCAAGGTCGGACCGTCAAGGGGTATGGCTACACCTTC. Translating gives CASSQGRTVKGYGYTF.

The chain has TRBV11-2 and TRBJ1-5; D is ambiguous. V dropped 0 bases and J dropped 2 bases, with 8 bases sitting between them. The germline V gene has CDR1 SGHAT and CDR2 FQNNGV. This CDR3 region has 15 residues. The CDR3 loop reads CASSLEGSGNQPQHF. As DNA, the CDR3 is TGTGCCAGCAGCTTAGAGGGGAGTGGCAATCAGCCCCAGCATTTT.

This chain uses TRBV10-1 with TRBJ1-1; 11 positions agree with TRBD1. Trimming took 10 bases from V and 3 from J; bases not matched to a gene: 7. This CDR3 has 14 residues. Per the germline V gene, CDR1 is WNHNN and CDR2 is SYGVQD (reference sequence). Here the CDR3 reads CATSPDRGHTEAFF. The CDR3 DNA is TGCGCCACCTCGCCGGACAGGGGGCACACTGAAGCTTTCTTT.

The V and J genes are TRBV25-1 and TRBJ1-2; perhaps TRBD1 as D (6 bases). Trimming pared 3 bases from V and 4 bases from J, leaving 15 bases between. CDR3 length: 15 amino acids. In germline, CDR1 is MGHDK, CDR2 SYGVNS. The CDR3 region is CASSEPGGAAYGYTF. The CDR3 DNA reads as TGTGCCAGCAGTGAGCCGGGGGGGGCTGCCTATGGCTACACCTTC.

V and J are TRBV6-5 and TRBJ2-7; 10 positions match TRBD1. V shed 6 bases and J 3 bases; nucleotides not matched to a gene: 8. There are 15 residues in the CDR3. Germline values: CDR1 MNHEY, CDR2 SVGAGI. DNA for the CDR3: TGTGCCAGCAGGCGGGACAGGGGATTCGACTACGAGCAGTACTTC. Its translation: CASRRDRGFDYEQYF.

This clone was found once. The chain recombines TRBV21-1 with TRBJ1-4; the D segment call TRBD1 is taken from the table without a DNA check. TRBV21-1 is a pseudogene segment. The CDR3 has 12 residues. As DNA, the CDR3 is TGTGCCGGTGGGACAGATAATGAAAAACTGTTTTTT. It specifies CAGGTDNEKLFF.

This sequence joins TRBV12-3 or TRBV12-4 and TRBJ2-7; D perhaps matches TRBD2 (5 bases). V gave up 5 bases and J gave up 5 bases, with 10 bases separating them. The CDR3 sequence is 12 residues long. The CDR3 spells CASSLYGNEQYF. The CDR3 DNA is TGTGCCAGCAGTCTCTACGGGAACGAGCAGTACTTC.

This chain uses TRBV7-9 with TRBJ1-2; D is unclear. Germline CDR1 is SEHNR and CDR2 is FQNEAQ (reference sequence). The CDR3 spans 13 residues. Trimming removed 7 bases from V and 2 bases from J, with 11 bases in between. DNA of the CDR3: TGTGCCAGCACCGAGTCCGTGAACTATGGCTACACCTTC. Amino acid sequence: CASTESVNYGYTF. The whole variable domain, remainder taken from reference TRBV7-9 and TRBJ1-2, is DTGVSQNPRHKITKRGQNVTFRCDPISEHNRLYWYRQTLGQGPEFLTYFQNEAQLEKSRLLSDRFSAERPKGSFSTLEIQRTEQGDSAMYLCASTESVNYGYTFGSGTRLTVV.

The V gene is TRBV7-9, the J gene TRBJ1-1; tentatively, D is TRBD1 (6 bases). The germline CDR1 and CDR2 sequences are SEHNR and FQNEAQ (reference sequence). Trimming took 4 bases from V and 3 from J, leaving 15 bases between them. This CDR3 comprises 15 residues. DNA of the CDR3: TGTGCCAGCAGCTCGCCGCTTGGGGGCCACACTGAAGCTTTCTTT. The encoded protein is CASSSPLGGHTEAFF.

The J gene is TRBJ2-7, the V gene TRBV6-6; 8 bases are shared with TRBD2. J gave up 5 bases and V 0 bases, and 3 bases lay outside the gene matches. The germline V gene encodes CDR1 MNHNY and CDR2 SVGAGI (reference sequence). The CDR3 extends over 14 amino acids. The CDR3 spells CASSYSTGGDEQYF. CDR3 bases: TGTGCCAGCAGTTACTCCACCGGGGGGGACGAGCAGTACTTC.

This clone was recorded a few times. V gene TRBV7-2 combines with J gene TRBJ1-2; 7 positions match TRBD1. Looked up from germline, CDR1 is SGHTA and CDR2 is FQGNSA. Losses at the gene ends were 1 base for V and 8 bases for J; bases not matched to a gene: 10. This CDR3 spans 15 amino acids. CDR3 coding DNA: TGTGCCAGCAGCTTAGAAGGGACAGTCCTTTCGGGCTACACCTTC. Translated, it gives CASSLEGTVLSGYTF.

This clone was seen once. The genes are TRBV7-9 and TRBJ2-4, with D possibly TRBD2 on 6 matching bases. The CDR3 has 15 amino acids. The ends were cut back, 10 bases at V and 0 bases at J, with 16 bases in the middle. Per the germline V gene, CDR1 is SEHNR and CDR2 is FQNEAQ (reference sequence). The CDR3 loop reads CAILGLGGAKNIQYF. In DNA, the CDR3 is TGTGCCATCCTCGGGTTGGGGGGAGCCAAAAACATTCAGTACTTC.

The chain carries TRBV4-2 and TRBJ2-5, with D perhaps matching TRBD1 (6 bases). Germline V lookup: CDR1 LGHNA, CDR2 YNFKEQ. This CDR3 region has 19 residues. Trimming removed 4 bases at V and 9 bases at J, with 33 bases between. CDR3 protein: CASSPHTGAGRGTPGAQYF. CDR3 bases: TGTGCCAGCAGCCCACACACCGGGGCAGGTCGTGGGACACCAGGGGCCCAGTACTTC.

The chain recombines TRBV15 with TRBJ2-7, with D tentatively TRBD1 (6 bases). Germline V lookup: CDR1 LNHNV, CDR2 YYDKDF (reference sequence). V was shortened by 5 bases and J by 3 bases, with 14 bases between the two germline ends. The CDR3 sequence is 14 residues long. Here the CDR3 DNA reads TGTGCCACCAGCCCAACAGGGACCAGCTACGAGCAGTACTTC. The encoded protein is CATSPTGTSYEQYF.

This rearrangement joins TRBV3-1 (or the pseudogene TRBV3-2) to TRBJ2-1; 9 nucleotides line up with TRBD2. Losses at the gene ends were 1 base for V and 3 bases for J; bases not matched to a gene: 4. CDR1 and CDR2 from the germline V gene are LGHDT and YNNKEL (reference sequence). The CDR3 loop spans 16 amino acids. The CDR3 here is CASSQVSGGNYNEQFF. CDR3 nucleotide sequence: TGTGCCAGCAGCCAAGTGAGCGGGGGGAACTACAATGAGCAGTTCTTC.

This rearrangement joins TRBV15 to TRBJ1-2; possible D gene TRBD1, 5 bases. This CDR3 has 12 residues. CDR1 and CDR2 from the germline V gene are LNHNV and YYDKDF (reference sequence). V was trimmed by 9 bases and J by 2 bases, leaving 10 bases between them. Here the CDR3 DNA reads TGTGCCACTATGGACATAAACTATGGCTACACCTTC. Protein sequence: CATMDINYGYTF.